The clone carrying this TCR beta chain was detected a few times. Its antigen is not known. This sample was taken from a study of blood T cells in healthy people across ages. Study-wide points: Roughly linear age-related decline in beta diversity appeared, significant by age roughly 40.

A sample-barcoded 5' primer and a J-beta primer mix were used in a second PCR of roughly 7 to 11 cycles. TCRdb ran MiXCR on the 5' RACE reads and lists one entry per CDR3 protein. The top ten clones hold about 4% of a sample with 1.5 million or so distinct CDR3 sequences, approximately 39% of them seen once. Looked up from germline, CDR1 is LGHNA and CDR2 is YSLEER. This CDR3 region has 15 residues. The V and J ends lost 0 bases and 4 bases, in that order; junction bases with no gene match: 1. This receptor was taken from a woman under 30 in good health. Material for sequencing was blood. V usage is TRBV4-3 and J usage is TRBJ2-2; 8 bases map to TRBD2. The CDR3 loop is CASSQDAGGTGELFF. Written as DNA, the CDR3 is TGCGCCAGCAGCCAAGATGCGGGAGGCACCGGGGAGCTGTTTTTT.